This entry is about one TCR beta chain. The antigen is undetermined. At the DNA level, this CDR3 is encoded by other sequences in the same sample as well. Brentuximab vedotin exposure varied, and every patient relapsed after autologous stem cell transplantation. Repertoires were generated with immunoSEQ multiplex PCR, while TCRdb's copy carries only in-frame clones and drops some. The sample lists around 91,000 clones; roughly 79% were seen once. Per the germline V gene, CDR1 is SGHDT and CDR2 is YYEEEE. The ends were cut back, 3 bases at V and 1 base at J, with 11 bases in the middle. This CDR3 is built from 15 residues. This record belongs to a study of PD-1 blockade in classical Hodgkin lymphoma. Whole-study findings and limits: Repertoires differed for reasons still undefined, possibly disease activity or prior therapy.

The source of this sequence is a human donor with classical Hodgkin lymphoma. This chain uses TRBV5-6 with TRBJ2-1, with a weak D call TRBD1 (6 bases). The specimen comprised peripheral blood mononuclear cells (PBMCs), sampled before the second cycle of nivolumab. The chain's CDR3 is CASSSSGTSYNEQFF. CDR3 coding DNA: TGTGCCAGCAGCTCCTCCGGGACATCCTACAATGAGCAGTTCTTC.